These T cell receptor beta chains were read from a single sample in a study of blood T cell repertoires in COVID-19. The protocol was immunoSEQ multiplex PCR, while the TCRdb copy is restricted to in-frame clones and leaves out a portion. This sample has some 340,000 clones; around 87% occur once, and the top ten carry under 5.5%. Sequences were obtained from PBMCs or T cells enriched from blood (not recorded which). The receptors were sampled from a woman aged 25-40 years who had recovered from COVID-19. The CDR3 runs from the conserved cysteine through the conserved F or W. The D gene is left open where the match is weak. Clone size is not always given. Where it is, it says once, few, many or a class for expanded clones.

. | TRBJ1-4 | TRBV7-7 | . | TGTGCTAGCAGCTCAATACAGGGAGCAACTAATGAAAAACTGTTTTTT | CASSSIQGATNEKLFF
. | TRBJ1-5 | TRBV28 | . | TGTGCCAGCAGTTTATTGGGAGGGGATAGCAATCAGCCCCAGCATTTT | CASSLLGGDSNQPQHF
. | TRBJ2-5 | TRBV2 | . | TGTGCCAGCAGTGAGAGGGCTTACCAAGAGACCCAGTACTTC | CASSERAYQETQYF
. | TRBJ1-1 | TRBV5-4 | . | TGTGCCAGCAGCCCTAGGACAGTTATGAACACTGAAGCTTTCTTT | CASSPRTVMNTEAFF
. | TRBJ1-2 | TRBV28 | . | TGTGCCAGCAGTGGATCCCTTCGACCTATTGAGGGCTATGGCTACACCTTC | CASSGSLRPIEGYGYTF
TRBD2 | TRBJ2-1 | TRBV6-1 | . | TGTGCCAGCAGTGAAGCCCTCTTTTCGGGGGGGCCAAATGAGCAGTTCTTC | CASSEALFSGGPNEQFF
TRBD1 | TRBJ2-7 | TRBV2 | . | TGTGCCAGCAGTGATCCCACAGGGGGCGTCCACGAGCAGTACTTC | CASSDPTGGVHEQYF
. | TRBJ1-1 | TRBV6-1 | . | TGTGCCAGCAGTGAATTGGGGGGAGGCACTGAAGCTTTCTTT | CASSELGGGTEAFF
. | TRBJ1-2 | TRBV20-1 | . | TGCAGTGCCAATAGACTTTATGGCTACACCTTC | CSANRLYGYTF
. | TRBJ2-3 | TRBV6-5 | . | TGTGCCACCCTGAGACTTGGGTTTGATACGCAGTATTTT | CATLRLGFDTQYF
. | TRBJ2-1 | TRBV2 | once | TGTGCCAGCAGTGAAGAGGGACTCCGCACCAATGAGCAGTTCTTC | CASSEEGLRTNEQFF
TRBD2 | TRBJ2-5 | TRBV7-8 | . | TGTGCCAGCAGCTTAGGGACTAGCGGGGGGTTTTTTGGGACCCAGTACTTC | CASSLGTSGGFFGTQYF
. | TRBJ1-5 | TRBV3-1/TRBV3-2 | . | TGTGCCAGCAGCCACGCCGCGGGGGGGCAGCCCCAGCATTTT | CASSHAAGGQPQHF
TRBD1 | TRBJ1-5 | TRBV28 | once | TGTGCCAGCAGTTCTCAACCAGGGGGATCGGTGGCCCAGCATTTT | CASSSQPGGSVAQHF
TRBD2 | TRBJ2-4 | TRBV30 | . | TGTGCCTGGAGTGTACGGACTAGCGGGGGTTTTGACATTCAGTACTTC | CAWSVRTSGGFDIQYF
TRBD1 | TRBJ2-5 | TRBV7-9 | . | TGTGCCAGCAGCTCTCTTACGGGACAGGGTTTGGAGACCCAGTACTTC | CASSSLTGQGLETQYF
. | TRBJ2-7 | TRBV6-4 | . | TGTGCCAGCAGGACAGGGCGGGGGGTCCCCTACGAGCAGTACTTC | CASRTGRGVPYEQYF
. | TRBJ2-7 | TRBV7-8 | . | TGTGCCAGCAGCCCCATGAGGCGCGAGCAGTACTTC | CASSPMRREQYF
. | TRBJ2-6 | TRBV3-1/TRBV3-2 | . | TGTGCCAGCAGACACAGCTCTGGGGCCAACGTCCTGACTTTC | CASRHSSGANVLTF
. | TRBJ1-5 | TRBV7-6 | . | TGTGCCAGCAGTCTTCGACATACGGCTGATCAGCCCCAGCATTTT | CASSLRHTADQPQHF
. | TRBJ1-3 | TRBV5-1 | . | TGCGCCAGCAGCAGCCTATACAGGGAATCCTCTGGAAACACCATATATTTT | CASSSLYRESSGNTIYF
. | TRBJ2-1 | TRBV18 | . | TGTGCCAGCTCACCGGGACACCCCTCCTACAATGAGCAGTTCTTC | CASSPGHPSYNEQFF
. | TRBJ2-7 | TRBV5-4 | . | TGTGCCAGCAGCTCCTTAGGCGGGCCCTACGAGCAGTACTTC | CASSSLGGPYEQYF
. | TRBJ2-7 | TRBV28 | . | TGTGCCAGCAGTTTTACGGGACTGGACTCGGGCGAGCAGTACTTC | CASSFTGLDSGEQYF
. | TRBJ2-1 | TRBV30 | . | TGTGCCTGGAGGAGGGGCGGGGTGTCTTACAATGAGCAGTTCTTC | CAWRRGGVSYNEQFF
. | TRBJ2-7 | TRBV7-3 | . | TGTGCCAGCAGCTTAGGCAGGGCCTTCGAGCAGTACTTC | CASSLGRAFEQYF
. | TRBJ2-3 | TRBV14 | . | TGTGCCAGCAGCCAAGTTGGGACTCGCCCGGCTACGCAGTATTTT | CASSQVGTRPATQYF
. | TRBJ1-6 | TRBV6-5 | . | TGTGCCAGCAGCACTGGGCCAGGGCCGGATTCACCCCTCCACTTT | CASSTGPGPDSPLHF
. | TRBJ2-5 | TRBV18 | few | TGTGCCAGCTCACCCAGGCAAGAGACCCAGTACTTC | CASSPRQETQYF
. | TRBJ1-1 | TRBV28 | . | TGTGCCAGCAGGCTTCTTGGAGGCATGAACACTGAAGCTTTCTTT | CASRLLGGMNTEAFF
. | TRBJ1-2 | TRBV9 | . | TGTGCCAGCAGCGGGGTGGGGGCCTCTAACTATGGCTACACCTTC | CASSGVGASNYGYTF
TRBD2 | TRBJ2-5 | TRBV4-1 | . | TGCGCCAGCAGTGGACTAGCGGAGGTTCGTGGAGAGACCCAGTACTTC | CASSGLAEVRGETQYF
. | TRBJ1-2 | TRBV14 | . | TGTGCCAGCAGCCAAGATAAGATTAACAGGGAAATTTCTGGCTACACCTTC | CASSQDKINREISGYTF
. | TRBJ1-5 | TRBV30 | once | TGTGCCTGGGGGACTGCCCTCAATCAGCCCCAGCATTTT | CAWGTALNQPQHF
. | TRBJ1-2 | TRBV11-2 | . | TGTGCCAGCAGCTTAGCCGGAGGGAGGGGCTACACCTTC | CASSLAGGRGYTF
. | TRBJ1-3 | TRBV3-1/TRBV3-2 | . | TGTGCCAGCAGCCTCCCCCTCTACAGGGAATCCGGAAACACCATATATTTT | CASSLPLYRESGNTIYF
. | TRBJ2-7 | TRBV5-1 | once | TGCGCCAGCAGCTCTACAACAGGGATCTCCTACGAGCAGTACTTC | CASSSTTGISYEQYF
. | TRBJ2-5 | TRBV2 | . | TGTGCCAGCAACTACAGGGGGGGAGAGACCCAGTACTTC | CASNYRGGETQYF
. | TRBJ1-1 | TRBV21-1 | . | TGTGCCAGCAGCTCCTATAAGTTTGCTTTCTTT | CASSSYKFAFF
TRBD1 | TRBJ1-2 | TRBV18 | . | TGTGCCAGCTCACCAACAGGGGGCTATGGCTACACCTTC | CASSPTGGYGYTF
TRBD1 | TRBJ1-2 | TRBV18 | . | TGTGCCAGCTCCCCAAACCGGGACAGGGGATATGGCTACACCTTC | CASSPNRDRGYGYTF
. | TRBJ1-1 | TRBV12-3/TRBV12-4 | . | TGTGCCAGCAGCTTCGACATCTTCACTGAAGCTTTCTTT | CASSFDIFTEAFF
TRBD1 | TRBJ1-4 | TRBV27 | once | TGTGCCAGCAGTTTACAGGGGGCTAATGAAAAACTGTTTTTT | CASSLQGANEKLFF
. | TRBJ1-2 | TRBV7-9 | . | TGTGCCAGCAGCTCCTCAGGGTTCATAGTGGATGGCTACACCTTC | CASSSSGFIVDGYTF
TRBD1 | TRBJ1-6 | TRBV6-1 | . | TGTGCCAGCAGTGTGACAGGGGGTTCCTATAATTCACCCCTCCACTTT | CASSVTGGSYNSPLHF
. | TRBJ2-1 | TRBV27 | . | TGTGCCAGCAGTCTTACCCGGGGGTACAATGAGCAGTTCTTC | CASSLTRGYNEQFF